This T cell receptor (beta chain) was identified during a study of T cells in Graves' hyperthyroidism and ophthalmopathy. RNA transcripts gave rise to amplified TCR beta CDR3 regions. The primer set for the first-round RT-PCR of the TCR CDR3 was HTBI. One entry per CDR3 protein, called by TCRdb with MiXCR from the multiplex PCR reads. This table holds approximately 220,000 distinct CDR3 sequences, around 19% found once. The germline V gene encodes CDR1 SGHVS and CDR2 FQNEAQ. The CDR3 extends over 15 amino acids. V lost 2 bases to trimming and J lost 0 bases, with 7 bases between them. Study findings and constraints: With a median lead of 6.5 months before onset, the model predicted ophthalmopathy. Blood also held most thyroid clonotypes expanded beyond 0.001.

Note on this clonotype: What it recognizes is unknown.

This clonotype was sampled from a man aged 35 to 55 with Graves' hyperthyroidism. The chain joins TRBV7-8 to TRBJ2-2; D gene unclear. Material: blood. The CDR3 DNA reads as TGTGCCAGCAGCTTAACGGCAGCGAACACCGGGGAGCTGTTTTTT. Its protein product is CASSLTAANTGELFF.